The 11 T cell receptor beta chains below were found in one sample sequenced in a study of cytomegalovirus exposure and HLA in healthy donors. Sequencing used immunoSEQ multiplex PCR; TCRdb keeps in-frame clones, though not all of them. The sample consists of 200,000 or so clones, 80% to 90% of them appearing once. The specimen was PBMCs. All receptors derive from a woman aged 25 to 45 in good health and CMV-seropositive.

This clone was found many times. J is TRBJ2-2 and V is TRBV15, with TRBD2 identical over 13 bases. The CDR3 covers 16 residues. Germline-derived CDR1 and CDR2 are LNHNV and YYDKDF (reference sequence). Losses at the gene ends were 3 bases for V and 5 bases for J; bases not matched to a gene: 3. The CDR3 DNA reads as TGTGCCACCAGCAGTGGACTAGCGGGAGTTACCGGGGAGCTGTTTTTT. It encodes CATSSGLAGVTGELFF.

CDR3 bases: TGCGCCAGCAGCCGACACTCCGGACAGGGAATCGGCGAGCAGTACTTC. As protein: CASSRHSGQGIGEQYF. This chain links TRBV5-1 with TRBJ2-7, with 8 bases identical to TRBD1. Germline trimming cut 4 bases from V and 6 bases from J; bases unmatched to any gene: 15. The CDR3 spans 16 residues. In germline, CDR1 is SGHRS, CDR2 YFSETQ.

V is TRBV7-2 and J is TRBJ2-1, with no clear D. The CDR3 sequence is 15 residues long. The V and J ends lost 2 bases and 0 bases respectively, with 8 bases between them. Germline CDR1 SGHTA, CDR2 FQGNSA. DNA of the CDR3: TGTGCCAGCAGCTTAAGCGTTAGCTCCTACAATGAGCAGTTCTTC. It specifies CASSLSVSSYNEQFF.

This clone has a single count. V and J are TRBV29-1 and TRBJ2-1, with 12 bases matching TRBD2. With V trimmed by 7 bases and J by 9 bases, 13 bases remained unmatched. Germline V gene sequence: CDR1 SQVTM, CDR2 ANQGSEA. There are 15 residues in the CDR3. As DNA, the CDR3 is TGCAGCGCCCCGACTGGAACTAGCGGGAGGTTTGAGCAGTTCTTC. It encodes CSAPTGTSGRFEQFF.

The chain has TRBV20-1 and TRBJ2-7; D may be TRBD2 (6 bases). This CDR3 region has 11 residues. Trimming shortened V by 4 bases and J by 6 bases, and 10 bases separated the two germline ends. CDR1 is DFQATT and CDR2 is SNEGSKA in the germline V gene (reference sequence). The CDR3: CSATRGIEQYF. The CDR3 bases are TGCAGTGCTACTCGCGGGATCGAGCAGTACTTC.

This chain uses TRBV29-1 with TRBJ2-7; the match to TRBD2 covers 11 bases. The germline CDR1 and CDR2 sequences are SQVTM and ANQGSEA. The trim removed 4 bases at V and 2 bases at J, leaving 4 bases unmatched. This CDR3 spans 14 amino acids. The CDR3: CSVAGTSGTYEQYF. The CDR3 nucleotides are TGCAGCGTTGCCGGGACTAGCGGTACCTACGAGCAGTACTTC.

With respect to this clone: This specimen includes other DNA sequences encoding the same CDR3. This chain links TRBV7-9 with TRBJ1-5; D unclear. V gave up 4 bases and J gave up 7 bases, with 8 bases separating them. Germline V gene lookup returns CDR1 SEHNR and CDR2 FQNEAQ (reference sequence). The CDR3 extends over 12 amino acids. The CDR3 sequence: CASSSTGQPQHF. CDR3 in DNA: TGTGCCAGCAGCTCGACGGGGCAGCCCCAGCATTTT.

V and J are TRBV6-5 and TRBJ2-1, with 16 bases lining up with TRBD2. The germline V gene has CDR1 MNHEY and CDR2 SVGAGI. This CDR3 is built from 16 residues. The ends lost 1 base at V and 7 bases at J; junction bases unmatched: 1. The CDR3 protein is CASSYWGLAGGNEQFF. The DNA for the CDR3 is TGTGCCAGCAGTTACTGGGGACTAGCGGGAGGGAATGAGCAGTTCTTC.

The rearrangement joins TRBV6-5 to TRBJ2-7; 8 bases match TRBD2. The CDR3 consists of 14 residues. V lost 7 bases, J lost 5 bases, and 10 bases stayed unmatched. Germline V gene data show CDR1 as MNHEY and CDR2 as SVGAGI. Written as DNA, the CDR3 is TGTGCCAGCAAAGAAGGACTAGCAAACGACGAGCAGTACTTC. This sequence encodes CASKEGLANDEQYF.

This clone appeared a few times. The chain is built from TRBV29-1 and TRBJ1-1; 7 positions match TRBD1. V shed 7 bases and J 9 bases; nucleotides not matched to a gene: 8. The CDR3 is 11 residues long. Germline-derived CDR1 and CDR2 are SQVTM and ANQGSEA. Written as DNA, the CDR3 is TGCAGCGCCGGTTCGGACAGGAAAGCTTTCTTT. Translation gives CSAGSDRKAFF.

The rearrangement links TRBV18 to TRBJ1-2; no clear D gene. Germline lookup yields CDR1 KGHSH and CDR2 LQKENI. The CDR3 is 15 residues long. V was clipped by 2 bases and J by 7 bases, with 17 bases between them. In DNA, the CDR3 is TGTGCCAGCTCACCAGCCGAACGGTACTTAGTTGGCTACACCTTC. Protein sequence: CASSPAERYLVGYTF.